These T cell receptor beta chains were read from a single sample in a study of blood T cells in healthy people across ages. MiXCR was run by TCRdb on the 5' RACE reads, yielding one entry per CDR3 protein. The data contain approximately 960,000 distinct CDR3 sequences, around 29% of them seen just once; the ten biggest clones take up about 9.4%. Separately, the same data were catalogued under a study of T cells of mothers and their children.

Sample: blood. All receptors derive from a woman between 35 and 50 years old in good health. Both conserved end residues are part of each CDR3. A D gene is named only where the DNA matches it firmly. The size field is filled for only some rows; it gives once, few, many or a size class.

TRBJ1-1	TRBV12-3/TRBV12-4	.	.	TGTGCCAGCAGTTTCGGGGGTTCGCGATTCGAAGCTTTCTTT	CASSFGGSRFEAFF
TRBJ2-5	TRBV29-1	.	many	TGCAGCGTTGAAATAATTTCTGCCCAAGAGACCCAGTACTTC	CSVEIISAQETQYF
TRBJ2-1	TRBV14	TRBD2	few	TGTGCCAGCAGCCGTCGACTAGCGGGGGGGATTGAGCAGTTCTTC	CASSRRLAGGIEQFF
TRBJ2-7	TRBV28	.	many	TGTGCCAGCAGTTTAGGGTTCGGAGCCTACGAGCAGTACTTC	CASSLGFGAYEQYF
TRBJ2-1	TRBV2	TRBD2	.	TGTGCCAGCCTTGCGGCTAGCGGGGGGGCCACGGGCTCCTACAATGGGCAGTTCTTC	CASLAASGGATGSYNGQFF
TRBJ2-5	TRBV24-1	TRBD2	few	TGTGCCACCAGTGATTTCGCTAGCGGGGGGGCGGAGACCCAGTACTTC	CATSDFASGGAETQYF
TRBJ2-5	TRBV12-5	.	.	TGTGCTAGTGGCCCGGAGCAGGGTTGGGAGACCCAGTACTTC	CASGPEQGWETQYF
TRBJ2-5	TRBV5-1	TRBD2	many	TGCGCCTCCCACGGGCGGGGGGGCCAAGAGACCCAGTACTTC	CASHGRGGQETQYF
TRBJ2-7	TRBV4-1	.	few	TGCGCCAGCAGCCAAGATCGACGGGACGAGCAGTACTTC	CASSQDRRDEQYF
TRBJ1-5	TRBV4-1	.	.	TGCGCCAGCAGCCAAGTCTCAAGGGATCCGAATCAGCCCCAGCATTTT	CASSQVSRDPNQPQHF
TRBJ1-6	TRBV27	.	many	TGTGCCAGCGCCCTCGAGCGACGGACCAATTCACCCCTCCACTTT	CASALERRTNSPLHF
TRBJ2-7	TRBV29-1	TRBD1	many	TGCAGCGTTGAAACAGGGGGCTACGAGCAGTACTTC	CSVETGGYEQYF
TRBJ1-2	TRBV20-1	TRBD1	.	TGCAGTGCTAGAGAGACGCGACAGGGGGTGCGTGGCTACACCTTC	CSARETRQGVRGYTF
TRBJ2-1	TRBV24-1	.	many	TGTGCCACCAGTGATTTGGTGAAGGCTAGCTTTAATGAGCAGTTCTTC	CATSDLVKASFNEQFF
TRBJ2-7	TRBV27	.	.	TGTGCCAGCAGTTTCAACGGAGGCCACGAGCAGTACTTC	CASSFNGGHEQYF
TRBJ2-7	TRBV12-3/TRBV12-4	TRBD1	many	TGTGCCAGCAGTCTCGGACAGGGAATAAGAACTTACGAGCAGTACTTC	CASSLGQGIRTYEQYF
TRBJ1-2	TRBV5-1	TRBD1	few	TGCGCCAGCAGCCCTCGGGACAGCTCATTCTATGGCTACACCTTC	CASSPRDSSFYGYTF
TRBJ1-2	TRBV27	TRBD1	.	TGTGCCAGCAGTTTAAACCGACAGGGGCAAAATGGCTACACCTTC	CASSLNRQGQNGYTF
TRBJ2-7	TRBV2	.	.	TGTGCCAGCAGTGACGAGTATATCCCTTACGAGCAGTACTTC	CASSDEYIPYEQYF
TRBJ2-5	TRBV21-1	.	many	TGTGCCAGCAGCACGACTAGCGGGGAAGAACAAGAGACCCAGTACTTC	CASSTTSGEEQETQYF
TRBJ2-5	TRBV12-3/TRBV12-4	TRBD2	few	TGTGCCAGCAGCCTCACGGGACTAGCGGGGGGGCCTGGAGAGACCCAGTACTTC	CASSLTGLAGGPGETQYF
TRBJ2-4	TRBV28	.	.	TGTGCCAGCAGTTGGCAGGGGGCCAAAAACATTCAGTACTTC	CASSWQGAKNIQYF
TRBJ2-7	TRBV7-2	.	many	TGTGCCAGCAGCTTGGTCGGGGGTGATTACGAGCAGTACTTC	CASSLVGGDYEQYF
TRBJ2-5	TRBV12-3/TRBV12-4	.	few	TGTGCCAGCACACTGACCGGGACGCAAGAGACCCAGTACTTC	CASTLTGTQETQYF
TRBJ1-1	TRBV9	.	many	TGTGCCAGCAGCGAAACAGGGCTGGACACTGAAGCTTTCTTT	CASSETGLDTEAFF
TRBJ1-2	TRBV28	.	.	TGTGCCAGCATCACTCCAGGGATTAGAGGCTACACCTTC	CASITPGIRGYTF
TRBJ2-7	TRBV7-2	TRBD2	.	TGTGCCAGCAGCCCCCGACTAGCGGGGGAAGACAATGAGCAGTACTTC	CASSPRLAGEDNEQYF
TRBJ1-2	TRBV7-2	.	.	TGTGCCAGCAGCCGGGACGGCCGCGGCTACACCTTC	CASSRDGRGYTF
TRBJ1-2	TRBV16	TRBD1	.	TGTGCCAGCAGCCAACCCGGGACAGGGGGGAACTATGGCTACACCTTC	CASSQPGTGGNYGYTF
TRBJ2-7	TRBV5-1	TRBD2	few	TGCGCCAGCAGCTTGGATCCTAGCGGGGGGTTTTACGAGCAGTACTTC	CASSLDPSGGFYEQYF
TRBJ2-3	TRBV7-9	.	.	TGTGCCAGCATAACGAACGAGGTGATAGATACGCAGTATTTT	CASITNEVIDTQYF
TRBJ2-1	TRBV7-9	.	few	TGTGCCAGCAGTACCGGGTCTCCAGAACAGTTCTTC	CASSTGSPEQFF
TRBJ1-2	TRBV2	.	few	TGTGCCAGCAGGACGGAGAGCTATGGCTACACCTTC	CASRTESYGYTF
TRBJ2-3	TRBV7-2	.	many	TGTGCCAGCAGCCCGACCGGAGGCACAGATACGCAGTATTTT	CASSPTGGTDTQYF
TRBJ1-2	TRBV10-3	TRBD1	many	TGTGCCATCAGTGAGTCAATGACAGGGTCCGATGGCTACACCTTC	CAISESMTGSDGYTF
TRBJ1-1	TRBV11-2	.	.	TGTGCCAGCAGCTTTTGGGGGGCGGTAAACACTGAAGCTTTCTTT	CASSFWGAVNTEAFF
TRBJ1-6	TRBV20-1	.	few	TGCAGTGCTAGGTCCCTGCTACCGTCCATTTTCAATTCACCCCTCCACTTT	CSARSLLPSIFNSPLHF
TRBJ1-4	TRBV24-1	TRBD1	many	TGTGCCACCAGTGACGGGACAGGAGAAAAACTGTTTTTT	CATSDGTGEKLFF
TRBJ2-7	TRBV7-2	.	.	TGTGCCAGCAGCTTAGCAGGACGTTACGAGCAGTACTTC	CASSLAGRYEQYF
TRBJ1-6	TRBV2	.	few	TGTGCCGGGCAAACCGGGACAAACAATTCACCCCTCCACTTT	CAGQTGTNNSPLHF
TRBJ2-1	TRBV28	.	.	TGTGCCAGCGCCGGATACAATGAGCAGTTCTTC	CASAGYNEQFF
TRBJ1-5	TRBV27	.	.	TGTGCCAGCAGTTTACAGGGGACCGATCAGCCCCAGCATTTT	CASSLQGTDQPQHF
TRBJ2-7	TRBV24-1	.	.	TGTGCCACTCAGGAGGGTCCCGGCATCTACGAGCAGTACTTC	CATQEGPGIYEQYF
TRBJ2-4	TRBV5-5	.	few	TGTGCCAGCAGCTTGGCCGGGGCCAATCTAGCCAAAAACATTCAGTACTTC	CASSLAGANLAKNIQYF
TRBJ2-1	TRBV24-1	.	.	TGTGTCACCAGTGATCCACAGGATATAGTTAACAATGAGCAGTTCTTC	CVTSDPQDIVNNEQFF
TRBJ2-7	TRBV5-1	.	many	TGCGCCAGCAGTTCTGAACAGGGTTTGAACGAGCAGTACTTC	CASSSEQGLNEQYF
TRBJ1-1	TRBV5-1	TRBD1	.	TGCGCCAGCAGCTTACAGGGGGCTACGAGAACTGAAGCTTTCTTT	CASSLQGATRTEAFF
TRBJ2-1	TRBV7-9	TRBD2	few	TGTGCCAGCAGCCCCCCCGCGGGGTCGGGGGGATACAATGAGCAGTTCTTC	CASSPPAGSGGYNEQFF
TRBJ2-3	TRBV20-1	TRBD2	few	TGCAGTGCTGTTAGCGGGGGGGACAGATATACGCAGTATTTT	CSAVSGGDRYTQYF
TRBJ2-2	TRBV28	.	.	TGTGCCAGCTCCAACCGGAACACCGGGGAGCCGTTTTTT	CASSNRNTGEPFF
TRBJ1-2	TRBV3-1	.	.	TGTGCCAGCAGCCAAGACCCCGGACTCTTCTCCAACTATGACTACACCTTC	CASSQDPGLFSNYDYTF
TRBJ1-2	TRBV4-1	.	few	TGCGCCAGCAGCCCTGGGCCCTGGATCGACTATGGCTACACCTTC	CASSPGPWIDYGYTF
TRBJ1-2	TRBV2	.	.	TGTGCCAGCAGCGGGGGGCTGGGCTACACCTTC	CASSGGLGYTF
TRBJ1-2	TRBV4-3	.	many	TGCGCCAGCAGCCAACGAAGGGTGAGAGGCTACACCTTC	CASSQRRVRGYTF
TRBJ2-1	TRBV29-1	TRBD2	.	TGCAGCGTTGAAGGGACTAGCGTCTCCTACAATGAGCAGTTCTTC	CSVEGTSVSYNEQFF
TRBJ2-1	TRBV12-3/TRBV12-4	.	few	TGTGCCAGCAGTTTACTAGCAGCGGAGACCCAGTTCTTC	CASSLLAAETQFF
TRBJ1-5	TRBV7-9	TRBD1	.	TGTGCCAGCAGCTCCTCGACAGGGGAATATAGCAATCAGCCCCAGCATTTT	CASSSSTGEYSNQPQHF
TRBJ2-1	TRBV28	.	many	TGTGCCAGTCGGCAGGGCCCTTCCTACAATGAGCAGTTCTTC	CASRQGPSYNEQFF
TRBJ1-2	TRBV18	.	few	TGTGCCAGCTCACCACCGGTGACGGCAAACTATGGCTACACCTTC	CASSPPVTANYGYTF
TRBJ1-1	TRBV7-9	TRBD1	.	TGTGCCAGCAGCCCTGCCCTCTTGGCAGGGGGGAAAGCTTTCTTT	CASSPALLAGGKAFF